This TCR beta chain was identified during a study of shared T cell receptors in the human thymus (dated by TCRdb to about 2021). In terms of the full investigation: The study examined how self-reactive, shared T-cell receptor alpha chains are generated in the human thymus.

Spanning cysteine to phenylalanine, the CDR3 consists of 16 amino acids. Only the CDR3 portion is preserved as DNA: 48 bases, with reading frame beginning at the first base. CDR1 MGHRA and CDR2 YSYEKL are derived from the germline V gene. Trimming at the junction amounts to 4 bases on V and 9 bases on J, and the germline ends lie 25 bases apart. Points on this clone: Its antigen has not been determined. One base away there is no much larger clone; base qualities are not given.

Libraries were made using the immunoSEQ multiplex PCR assay. Held by TCRdb, this immuneACCESS table contains in-frame sequences only and omits some clones. Under half of the omission traces to an unresolved V gene where checked; the cause of the rest is unknown. The sample contains under 850,000 clones, approximately 87% of them found a single time. Clones ranked in the top ten supply approximately 0.01% of the sample. These data were also reused for a study on human thymus T cells. The second paper further reports: Immunologically healthy infants undergoing open corrective cardiac surgery for congenital heart defects in Finland were used as donors. Thymus tissue was obtained as surgical resects removed during corrective cardiac surgery. Biased V and J gene segment usage appeared to be present in both thymic and peripheral blood repertoires. Highly overlapping thymic TCR repertoires among unrelated individuals were reported in the related research. The study described the TCR alpha and beta repertoires in under 10 infant thymus samples and four matching peripheral blood samples. The cohort included over five male and two female infants, with donor ages spanning 7 to 244 days. Thymocytes were released mechanically from tissue and stored at -70 °C as pellets of 10-30 million cells. A QIAsymphony instrument was used to extract genomic DNA from frozen cell pellets. TCRB and TCRAD loci were amplified from a standardized quantity of quality-controlled genomic DNA using the immunoSEQ multiplex PCR assay. The amplicons spanned the V(D)J region and were long enough to cover the CDR3 and allow V and J genes to be identified. The commercial immunoSEQ service was used to sequence amplicons on an Illumina platform. Corrections for primer bias and sequencing errors followed previously described methods, while TCRAD and TCRB definitions were based on the IMGT database. Analysis of the repertoires was done with immunoSEQ Analyzer 3.0 and VDJTools and included basic statistics, V/J segment usage, diversity estimates, rarefaction and pairwise overlap. Diversity was estimated using the Chao1, ChaoE, Efron-Thisted, Shannon and inverse Simpson indices, and was also estimated on datasets down-sampled to the size of the smallest sample. Repertoire overlap used strict matching of CDR3 nucleotide sequence, V gene and J gene, with Jaccard-based multidimensional scaling clustering. On average, roughly 800,000 unique TCRB clonotypes were obtained from thymus samples, compared with around 78,000 from blood samples.

The sequence came from a boy less than two years old with a congenital heart defect. Donor details come from another sample of the same person, matched by shared clones. The chain links TRBV4-1 with TRBJ2-7; a tentative D match to TRBD2 spans 6 bases. The sample was thymocytes. The CDR3 region: CASSPGLRGWEVGQYF. Here is the DNA: TGCGCCAGCAGCCCTGGGTTGCGGGGTTGGGAGGTCGGGCAGTACTTC.